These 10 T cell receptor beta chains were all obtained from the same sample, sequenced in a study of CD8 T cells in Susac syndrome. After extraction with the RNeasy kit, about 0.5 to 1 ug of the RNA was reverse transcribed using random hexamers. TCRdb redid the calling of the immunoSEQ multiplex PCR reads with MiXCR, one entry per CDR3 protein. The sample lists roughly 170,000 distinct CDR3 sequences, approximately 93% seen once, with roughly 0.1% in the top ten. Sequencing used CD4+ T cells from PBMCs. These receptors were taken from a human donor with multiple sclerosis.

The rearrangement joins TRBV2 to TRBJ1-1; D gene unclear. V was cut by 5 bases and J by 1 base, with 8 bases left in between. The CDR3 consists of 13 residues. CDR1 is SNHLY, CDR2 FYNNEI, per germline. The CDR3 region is CASSPFWNTEAFF. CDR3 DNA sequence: TGTGCCAGCAGTCCGTTTTGGAACACTGAAGCTTTCTTT.

The CDR3 loop reads CASSLGNTQSSYEQYF. The CDR3 DNA is TGTGCCAGCAGCTTGGGCAACACTCAAAGCTCCTACGAGCAGTACTTC. The chain links TRBV11-2 to TRBJ2-7; no definite D call. V was shortened by 3 bases and J by 0 bases, with 15 bases between the two germline ends. The CDR3 sequence is 16 residues long. CDR1 and CDR2 from the germline V gene are SGHAT and FQNNGV.

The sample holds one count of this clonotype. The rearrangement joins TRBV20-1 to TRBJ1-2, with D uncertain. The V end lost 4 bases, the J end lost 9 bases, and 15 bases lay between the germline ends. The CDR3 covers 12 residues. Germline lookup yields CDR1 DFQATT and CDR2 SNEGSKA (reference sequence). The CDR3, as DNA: TGCAGTGCTAACCCAGCAGGCACAAGCTACACCTTC. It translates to CSANPAGTSYTF.

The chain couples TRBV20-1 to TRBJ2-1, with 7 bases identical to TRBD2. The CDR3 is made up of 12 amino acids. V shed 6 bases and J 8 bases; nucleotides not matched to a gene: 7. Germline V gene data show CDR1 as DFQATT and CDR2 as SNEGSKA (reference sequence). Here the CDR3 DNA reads TGCAGTGCGCCGGGGGGAGGGGATGAGCAGTTCTTC. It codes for CSAPGGGDEQFF.

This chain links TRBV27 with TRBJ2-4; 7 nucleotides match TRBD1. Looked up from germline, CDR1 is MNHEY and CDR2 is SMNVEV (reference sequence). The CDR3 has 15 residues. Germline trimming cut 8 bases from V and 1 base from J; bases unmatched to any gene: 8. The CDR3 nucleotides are TGTGCCAGCTCTGGGACAGATCTGGCCAAAAACATTCAGTACTTC. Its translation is CASSGTDLAKNIQYF.

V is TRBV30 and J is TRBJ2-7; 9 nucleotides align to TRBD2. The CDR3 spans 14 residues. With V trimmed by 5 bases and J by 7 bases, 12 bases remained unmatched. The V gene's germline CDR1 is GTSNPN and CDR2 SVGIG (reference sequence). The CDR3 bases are TGTGCCTGGGCGGGACTAGCATTAACGGGGGAGCAGTACTTC. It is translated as CAWAGLALTGEQYF.

CDR3 nucleotides: TGTGCCAGCAGCCTTCCGGGACAGGGGGCCGGGGAGACCCAGTACTTC. Its translation is CASSLPGQGAGETQYF. The chain recombines TRBV3-1 with TRBJ2-5; TRBD1 agrees at 12 bases. V was pared by 4 bases and J by 5 bases, with 8 bases of the junction left unmatched. From germline, CDR1 is LGHDT and CDR2 YNNKEL (reference sequence). The CDR3 has 16 amino acids.

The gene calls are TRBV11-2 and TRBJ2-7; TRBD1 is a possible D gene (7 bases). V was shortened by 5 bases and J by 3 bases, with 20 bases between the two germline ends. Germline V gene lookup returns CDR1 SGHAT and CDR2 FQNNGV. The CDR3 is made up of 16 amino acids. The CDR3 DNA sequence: TGTGCCAGCAGCCCTATCGACAGGGTCGGGAGCTACGAGCAGTACTTC. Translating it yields CASSPIDRVGSYEQYF.

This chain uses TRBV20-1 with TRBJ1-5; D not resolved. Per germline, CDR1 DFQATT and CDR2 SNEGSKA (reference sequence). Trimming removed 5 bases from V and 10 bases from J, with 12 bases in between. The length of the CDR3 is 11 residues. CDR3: CSAGELKPQHF. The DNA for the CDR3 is TGCAGTGCTGGCGAGTTAAAACCCCAGCATTTT.

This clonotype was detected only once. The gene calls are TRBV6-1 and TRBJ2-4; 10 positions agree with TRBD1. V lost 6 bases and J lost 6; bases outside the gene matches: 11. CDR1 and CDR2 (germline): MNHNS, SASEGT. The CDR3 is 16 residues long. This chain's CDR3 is CASRGAGTGAVNIQYF. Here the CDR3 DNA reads TGTGCCAGCAGGGGGGCCGGGACAGGGGCCGTAAACATTCAGTACTTC.